This T cell receptor beta chain was recorded in a study of cytotoxic CD8 clonotypes in ibrutinib-treated CLL. General study points: Baseline levels were approached again at progression, after clonality had risen at ibrutinib response. With treatment, public clonotypes, which were uncommon, either contracted or remained stable.

Comment on this clone: Its antigen is still unknown.

Trimming took 6 bases from V and 4 from J, leaving 12 bases between them. The CDR3 has 13 amino acids. The germline V gene has CDR1 SGHTA and CDR2 FQGNSA. Method: immunoSEQ multiplex PCR; TCRdb's copy keeps in-frame clones and lacks some. The data contain a few hundred thousand clones, over 55% of them seen just once; the ten biggest clones take up roughly 6.3%. The chain combines TRBV7-2 with TRBJ2-5; D may match TRBD1 or TRBD2 (5 bases each). Material: PBMCs, obtained after 36 months of ibrutinib treatment. The TCR originated in a human donor with chronic lymphocytic leukemia. CDR3 nucleotides: TGTGCCAGCAGGATAAGTGGGGGAGAGACCCAGTACTTC. Protein sequence: CASRISGGETQYF.